Detailed here is one TCR beta chain. Its antigen is as yet unknown. Amplification used 60 Vbeta primers and 13 Jbeta primers. Clones were sequenced by immunoSEQ multiplex PCR, and TCRdb holds only the in-frame ones, with some missing. The data show some 90,000 clones, with about three quarters seen just once and 1.4% held by the top ten. These data belong to a study of cytomegalovirus exposure and HLA in healthy donors. Study as a whole: An analysis done earlier identified about 100 million unique TCR beta sequences from about 179 million T cells.

This CDR3 contains 15 residues. From germline, CDR1 is MNHNS and CDR2 SASEGT. J gave up 3 bases and V 5 bases, and 6 bases lay outside the gene matches. Study-wide results and limits: A later analysis reported that several of the most significant clusters appeared to be linked to common viral pathogens, among them Epstein-Barr virus.

The V and J genes are TRBV6-1 and TRBJ2-7; the match to TRBD1 covers 11 bases. The clonotype originates from a man aged 40-49 years in good health and CMV-seronegative. Material for sequencing was PBMCs. The CDR3 protein is CASSKTGQGGYEQYF. The CDR3 nucleotides are TGTGCCAGCAGTAAGACGGGACAGGGGGGCTACGAGCAGTACTTC.